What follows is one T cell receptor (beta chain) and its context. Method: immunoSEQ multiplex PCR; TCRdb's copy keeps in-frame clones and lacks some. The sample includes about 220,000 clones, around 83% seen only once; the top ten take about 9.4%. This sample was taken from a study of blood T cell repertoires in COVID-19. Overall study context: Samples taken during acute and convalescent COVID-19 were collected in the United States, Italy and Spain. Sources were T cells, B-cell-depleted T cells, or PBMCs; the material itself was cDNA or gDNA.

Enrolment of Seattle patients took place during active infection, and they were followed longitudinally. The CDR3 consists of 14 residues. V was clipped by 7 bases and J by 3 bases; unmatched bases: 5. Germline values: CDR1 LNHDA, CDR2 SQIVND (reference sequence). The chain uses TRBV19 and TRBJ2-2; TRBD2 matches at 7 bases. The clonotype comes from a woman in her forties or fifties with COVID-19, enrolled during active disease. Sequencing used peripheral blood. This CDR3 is CASTLGGDTGELFF. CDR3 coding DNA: TGTGCCAGTACCCTTGGGGGGGACACCGGGGAGCTGTTTTTT. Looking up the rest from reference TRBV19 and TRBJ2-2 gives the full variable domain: DGGITQSPKYLFRKEGQNVTLSCEQNLNHDAMYWYRQDPGQGLRLIYYSQIVNDFQKGDIAEGYSVSREKKESFPLTVTSAQKNPTAFYLCASTLGGDTGELFFGEGSRLTVL.